The TCR beta chain under discussion was sequenced for a study of blood T cell repertoires in COVID-19. Background on the study: Donors in the United States, Italy and Spain gave samples during acute or convalescent COVID-19.

This table comes from immunoSEQ multiplex PCR, and its TCRdb copy is limited to in-frame clones, with some not included. The sample carries fewer than 70,000 clones, roughly 84% recorded once. The sequence was collected from a man aged 50-60 years with active COVID-19. The sample consisted of peripheral blood.

CDR3 sequence reads: CASSQDKGLGTQYF. The DNA for the CDR3 is TGCGCCAGCAGCCAAGATAAGGGGCTTGGGACCCAGTACTTC. The chain is built from TRBV4-1 and TRBJ2-5; maybe TRBD1 (5 bases). V was shortened by 0 bases and J by 7 bases, with 12 bases between the two germline ends. Germline lookup yields CDR1 MGHRA and CDR2 YSYEKL. The CDR3 sequence is 14 residues long.